Listed below are T cell receptor beta chains from one sample, sequenced in a study of cytomegalovirus exposure and HLA in healthy donors. The method was immunoSEQ multiplex PCR; TCRdb's version includes in-frame clones alone and lacks a portion of them. This table has 150,000 or so clones, roughly 72% appearing once. The source material was PBMCs. The source of these receptors is a man in his forties in good health and CMV-seropositive. Both conserved end residues are part of each CDR3. Fields, in order: V gene, D gene, J gene, CDR3 length, clone size, CDR3 protein, CDR3 DNA. The D gene is left open where the match is weak. Only some rows state a clone size, as once, few, many or a class for expanded clones.

V gene: TRBV4-3
D gene: TRBD1
J gene: TRBJ1-4
CDR3 length: 17
clone size: -
CDR3 protein: CASSQLQGVATNEKLFF
CDR3 DNA: TGCGCCAGCAGCCAACTCCAGGGGGTTGCAACTAATGAAAAACTGTTTTTT

V gene: TRBV6-4
D gene: -
J gene: TRBJ2-3
CDR3 length: 15
clone size: few
CDR3 protein: CASSPFLAGTDTQYF
CDR3 DNA: TGTGCCAGCAGCCCCTTTCTTGCGGGCACAGATACGCAGTATTTT

V gene: TRBV11-2
D gene: -
J gene: TRBJ1-6
CDR3 length: 14
clone size: -
CDR3 protein: CASSSGGRGSPLHF
CDR3 DNA: TGTGCCAGCAGCTCGGGGGGACGGGGTTCACCCCTCCACTTT

V gene: TRBV2
D gene: TRBD1
J gene: TRBJ1-5
CDR3 length: 15
clone size: -
CDR3 protein: CASTRDRRGNQPQHF
CDR3 DNA: TGTGCCAGCACCCGGGACAGGAGGGGCAATCAGCCCCAGCATTTT

V gene: TRBV7-3
D gene: -
J gene: TRBJ2-1
CDR3 length: 16
clone size: -
CDR3 protein: CASSFEGGHSGNEQFF
CDR3 DNA: TGTGCCAGCAGCTTCGAAGGGGGACACTCCGGCAATGAGCAGTTCTTC

V gene: TRBV4-2
D gene: TRBD2
J gene: TRBJ2-2
CDR3 length: 15
clone size: -
CDR3 protein: CASSQQAGGTGELFF
CDR3 DNA: TGTGCCAGCAGCCAACAAGCGGGGGGCACCGGGGAGCTGTTTTTT

V gene: TRBV27
D gene: -
J gene: TRBJ1-2
CDR3 length: 13
clone size: -
CDR3 protein: CASSLSSFYGYTF
CDR3 DNA: TGTGCCAGCAGTTTATCCAGTTTCTATGGCTACACCTTC

V gene: TRBV7-2
D gene: TRBD1
J gene: TRBJ2-2
CDR3 length: 14
clone size: -
CDR3 protein: CASSSGGNTGELFF
CDR3 DNA: TGTGCCAGCAGTTCAGGGGGGAACACCGGGGAGCTGTTTTTT

V gene: TRBV2
D gene: -
J gene: TRBJ1-2
CDR3 length: 16
clone size: -
CDR3 protein: CASSEDGRGKYYGYSF
CDR3 DNA: TGTGCCAGCAGTGAAGACGGGAGAGGCAAATACTATGGCTACTCCTTC

V gene: TRBV5-1
D gene: TRBD1
J gene: TRBJ1-2
CDR3 length: 15
clone size: -
CDR3 protein: CASSSGQERGYGYTF
CDR3 DNA: TGCGCCAGCAGCTCCGGACAGGAGCGTGGCTATGGCTACACCTTC

V gene: TRBV5-1
D gene: -
J gene: TRBJ1-2
CDR3 length: 14
clone size: -
CDR3 protein: CASSLDGGNYGYTF
CDR3 DNA: TGCGCCAGCAGCTTGGATGGGGGGAACTATGGCTACACCTTC

V gene: TRBV7-2
D gene: -
J gene: TRBJ2-2
CDR3 length: 18
clone size: -
CDR3 protein: CASSPNHGLTSGSGELFF
CDR3 DNA: TGTGCCAGCAGCCCTAACCATGGGCTAACAAGTGGGTCCGGGGAGCTGTTTTTT

V gene: TRBV7-9
D gene: -
J gene: TRBJ1-2
CDR3 length: 14
clone size: few
CDR3 protein: CASSSSTGIYGYTF
CDR3 DNA: TGTGCCAGCAGCTCAAGTACAGGGATCTATGGCTACACCTTC

V gene: TRBV7-9
D gene: -
J gene: TRBJ2-5
CDR3 length: 12
clone size: -
CDR3 protein: CASTPLGWTQYF
CDR3 DNA: TGTGCCAGCACCCCCCTCGGGTGGACCCAGTACTTC

V gene: TRBV13
D gene: -
J gene: TRBJ2-7
CDR3 length: 13
clone size: -
CDR3 protein: CASSPPGVYEQYF
CDR3 DNA: TGTGCCAGCAGCCCCCCCGGGGTCTACGAGCAGTACTTC

V gene: TRBV6-4
D gene: -
J gene: TRBJ2-3
CDR3 length: 14
clone size: -
CDR3 protein: CASSEGLSTDTQYF
CDR3 DNA: TGTGCCAGCAGTGAGGGCCTTAGCACAGATACGCAGTATTTT

V gene: TRBV7-2
D gene: -
J gene: TRBJ2-7
CDR3 length: 19
clone size: few
CDR3 protein: CASSLGSGGGRVFSYEQYF
CDR3 DNA: TGTGCCAGCAGCTTAGGCTCGGGTGGGGGCAGGGTTTTCTCCTACGAGCAGTACTTC